This TCR beta chain is drawn from a study of cytomegalovirus exposure and HLA in healthy donors. The study, taken as a whole, reports: A previous analysis found most TCR beta V segments productive roughly 90% or roughly 30% of the time.

Note on this clone: Its antigen is as yet unknown.

PCR involved 60 Vbeta and 13 Jbeta primers. Only in-frame clones appear in the TCRdb table, and some are missing; sequencing was by immunoSEQ multiplex PCR. The listing contains tens of thousands of clones. V was clipped by 6 bases and J by 1 base, with 9 bases between them. Germline values: CDR1 MRHNA, CDR2 SNTAGT. The CDR3 sequence is 14 residues long. The receptor comes from a man aged 18 to 29 in good health and CMV-seropositive. The chain links TRBV6-4 to TRBJ2-2; D ambiguous. The sequenced sample was PBMCs. In DNA form, the CDR3 reads TGTGCCAGCAGCCCGCTCGGGAACACCGGGGAGCTGTTTTTT. Protein: CASSPLGNTGELFF.